These 14 T cell receptor beta chains were all obtained from the same sample, sequenced in a study of cytomegalovirus exposure and HLA in healthy donors. PCR employed 60 Vbeta and 13 Jbeta primers. Sequenced by immunoSEQ multiplex PCR; TCRdb stores in-frame clones only, minus some. The sample lists about 150,000 clones, about 80% occurring once. Sample: PBMCs. The receptors here all came from a woman aged 25 to 39 in good health and CMV-seropositive.

The chain links TRBV28 to TRBJ1-2; 8 bases agree with TRBD1. The CDR3 spans 15 residues. Germline V CDR1 and CDR2: MDHEN, SYDVKM. The junction had 5 bases not matched to a gene; V was cut back by 2 bases and J by 3 bases. The CDR3 is CASSLVRGPDYGYTF. CDR3 DNA sequence: TGTGCCAGCAGTTTAGTCAGGGGGCCGGACTATGGCTACACCTTC.

The genes are TRBV29-1 and TRBJ2-7; the D gene is possibly TRBD1 (6 bases). Looked up from germline, CDR1 is SQVTM and CDR2 is ANQGSEA. The germline V and J ends were trimmed by 4 bases and 4 bases, with 14 bases remaining between them. The CDR3 is 13 amino acids. The CDR3: CSVAQGSRYEQYF. As DNA, the CDR3 is TGCAGCGTTGCCCAGGGGAGTAGGTACGAGCAGTACTTC.

The chain carries TRBV14 and TRBJ1-2; no clear D gene. This CDR3 is built from 14 residues. Germline lookup yields CDR1 SGHDN and CDR2 FVKESK. V was trimmed by 2 bases and J by 8 bases, leaving 15 bases between them. The CDR3 sequence is CASSQFIGGLGYTF. CDR3 nucleotide sequence: TGTGCCAGCAGCCAATTTATTGGCGGCCTAGGCTACACCTTC.

This sequence joins TRBV18 and TRBJ2-7; D unresolved. Germline V CDR1 and CDR2: KGHSH, LQKENI. The V and J ends lost 0 bases and 3 bases respectively, with 6 bases between them. The CDR3 spans 13 residues. CDR3 in DNA: TGTGCCAGCTCACCACCCTCGGGCTACGAGCAGTACTTC. It is translated as CASSPPSGYEQYF.

The genes are TRBV5-4 and TRBJ2-7; TRBD2 matches at 11 bases. The germline V gene has CDR1 SGHNT and CDR2 YYREEE (reference sequence). V was pared by 2 bases and J by 2 bases, with 18 bases of the junction left unmatched. CDR3 length equals 20 residues. The CDR3 loop is CASSLGPLLAGGALPYEQYF. In DNA form, the CDR3 reads TGTGCCAGCAGCTTAGGCCCCCTTCTAGCGGGAGGAGCCCTGCCCTACGAGCAGTACTTC.

CDR3 sequence: CASSPHSSEAPDTQYF. The CDR3 nucleotides read TGTGCCAGCAGCCCACACTCTAGCGAGGCACCAGATACGCAGTATTTT. This chain uses TRBV11-1 with TRBJ2-3; a possible D gene is TRBD2 (6 bases). The CDR3 loop spans 16 amino acids. The germline V gene has CDR1 SGHAT and CDR2 FQDESV (reference sequence). V dropped 5 bases and J dropped 4 bases, with 19 bases sitting between them.

This clone was observed once. This rearrangement joins TRBV4-1 to TRBJ1-2; D gene uncertain. The CDR3 covers 13 residues. Trimming took 0 bases from V and 3 from J, leaving 5 bases between them. The germline CDR1 and CDR2 sequences are MGHRA and YSYEKL. The CDR3 spells CASSQDPDYGYTF. The CDR3 DNA follows: TGCGCCAGCAGCCAAGATCCTGACTATGGCTACACCTTC.

In this sample, this clone turned up once. The rearrangement uses TRBV5-1 and TRBJ1-2, with no clear D. Germline V lookup: CDR1 SGHRS, CDR2 YFSETQ. V gave up 4 bases and J gave up 4 bases, with 14 bases separating them. This CDR3 region has 14 residues. CDR3 protein: CASSDGGESYGYTF. Here the CDR3 DNA reads TGCGCCAGCAGCGATGGAGGAGAAAGCTATGGCTACACCTTC.

This chain joins TRBV19 and TRBJ2-7; a weak D match, TRBD2 (5 bases). Germline CDR1 reads LNHDA; CDR2 reads SQIVND (reference sequence). The V and J ends lost 0 bases and 3 bases respectively, with 9 bases between them. CDR3 length: 14 residues. The CDR3 reads CASSIDPGSYEQYF. The DNA of the CDR3 is TGTGCCAGTAGTATAGATCCGGGGAGCTACGAGCAGTACTTC.

The chain has TRBV11-3 and TRBJ2-3; maybe TRBD2 (6 bases). The CDR3 has 14 residues. CDR1 is SGHNT, CDR2 YENEEA, per germline. Trimming stripped 5 bases from V and 0 bases from J, with 9 bases between. The CDR3 is CASSTGTSTDTQYF. The CDR3 coding sequence is TGTGCCAGCAGCACCGGGACTAGCACAGATACGCAGTATTTT.

The chain recombines TRBV7-6 with TRBJ1-4; possible D gene TRBD1, 5 bases. This CDR3 region has 15 residues. CDR1 is SGHVS, CDR2 FNYEAQ, per germline. Trimming took 4 bases from V and 6 from J, leaving 15 bases between them. In DNA form, the CDR3 reads TGTGCCAGCAGCTCAGCAGGGACTGGCGATGAAAAACTGTTTTTT. It is translated as CASSSAGTGDEKLFF.

This clone occurred once. CDR3 sequence: CASGPRDRGSTNEKLFF. DNA for the CDR3: TGTGCCAGCGGCCCTCGGGACAGGGGTTCAACTAATGAAAAACTGTTTTTT. The V and J genes are TRBV27 and TRBJ1-4; 10 nucleotides agree with TRBD1. CDR3 length: 17 residues. The V segment lost 8 bases and the J segment 0 bases; nucleotides outside the gene matches: 9. The germline V gene encodes CDR1 MNHEY and CDR2 SMNVEV (reference sequence).

The chain links TRBV28 to TRBJ2-7; TRBD1 matches 7 bases. Germline loops: CDR1 MDHEN, CDR2 SYDVKM. The CDR3 is 17 amino acids. V was pared by 4 bases and J by 4 bases, with 16 bases of the junction left unmatched. The CDR3 nucleotides are TGTGCCAGCAGTTCGCCATCCACAGGGGAAAGGCTGTACGAGCAGTACTTC. Translating it yields CASSSPSTGERLYEQYF.

The chain is built from TRBV11-3 and TRBJ1-2, with TRBD1 identical over 7 bases. The ends lost 5 bases at V and 8 bases at J; junction bases unmatched: 5. The length of the CDR3 is 12 residues. Germline V gives CDR1 SGHNT, CDR2 YENEEA. This chain's CDR3 is CASSQGQEGYTF. CDR3 bases: TGTGCCAGCAGCCAAGGACAGGAGGGCTACACCTTC.